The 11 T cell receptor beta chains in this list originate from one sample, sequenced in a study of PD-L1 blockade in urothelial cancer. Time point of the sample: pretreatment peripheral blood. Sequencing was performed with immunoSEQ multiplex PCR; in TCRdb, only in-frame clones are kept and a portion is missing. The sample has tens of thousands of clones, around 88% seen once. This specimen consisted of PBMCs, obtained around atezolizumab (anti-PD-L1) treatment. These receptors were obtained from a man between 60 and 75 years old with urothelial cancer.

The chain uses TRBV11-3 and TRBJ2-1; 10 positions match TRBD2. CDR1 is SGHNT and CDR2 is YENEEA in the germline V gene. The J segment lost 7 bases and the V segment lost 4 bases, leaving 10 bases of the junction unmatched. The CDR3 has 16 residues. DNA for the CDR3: TGTGCCAGCAGCTGGGGGGCTAGCGGGGGCGGGAATGAGCAGTTCTTC. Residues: CASSWGASGGGNEQFF. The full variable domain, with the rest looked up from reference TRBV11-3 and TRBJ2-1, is EAGVVQSPRYKIIEKKQPVAFWCNPISGHNTLYWYLQNLGQGPELLIRYENEEAVDDSQLPKDRFSAERLKGVDSTLKIQPAELGDSAVYLCASSWGASGGGNEQFFGPGTRLTVL.

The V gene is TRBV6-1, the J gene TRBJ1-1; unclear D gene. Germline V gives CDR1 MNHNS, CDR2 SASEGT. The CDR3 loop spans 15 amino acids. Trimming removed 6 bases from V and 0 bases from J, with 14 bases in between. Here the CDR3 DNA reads TGTGCCAGCAGGATAGGTGGCGACATGAACACTGAAGCTTTCTTT. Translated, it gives CASRIGGDMNTEAFF.

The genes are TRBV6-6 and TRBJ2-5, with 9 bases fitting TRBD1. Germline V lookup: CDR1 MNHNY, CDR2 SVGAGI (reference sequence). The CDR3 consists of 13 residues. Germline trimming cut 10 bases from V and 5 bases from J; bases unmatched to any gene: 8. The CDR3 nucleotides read TGTGCCACTTACAGGGGGCTTGGGGAGACCCAGTACTTC. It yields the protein CATYRGLGETQYF.

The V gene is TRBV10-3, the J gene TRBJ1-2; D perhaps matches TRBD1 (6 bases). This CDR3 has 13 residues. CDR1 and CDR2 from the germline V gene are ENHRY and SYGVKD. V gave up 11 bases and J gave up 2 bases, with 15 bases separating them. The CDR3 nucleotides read TGTGCCGCGGCAGGGGCAAAAAACTATGGCTACACCTTC. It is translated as CAAAGAKNYGYTF.

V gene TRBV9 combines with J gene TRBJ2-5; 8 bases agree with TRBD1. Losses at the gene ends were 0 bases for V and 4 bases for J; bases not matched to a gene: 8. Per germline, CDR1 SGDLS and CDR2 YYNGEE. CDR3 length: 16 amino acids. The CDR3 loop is CASSVEFGQGVETQYF. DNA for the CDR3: TGTGCCAGCAGCGTAGAATTTGGACAGGGAGTAGAGACCCAGTACTTC.

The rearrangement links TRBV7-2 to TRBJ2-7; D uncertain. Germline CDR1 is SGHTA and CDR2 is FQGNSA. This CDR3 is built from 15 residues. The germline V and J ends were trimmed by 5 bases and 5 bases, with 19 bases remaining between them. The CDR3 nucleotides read TGTGCCAGCAGCCCCCTGGTAATACGGGTCGACGAGCAGTACTTC. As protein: CASSPLVIRVDEQYF.

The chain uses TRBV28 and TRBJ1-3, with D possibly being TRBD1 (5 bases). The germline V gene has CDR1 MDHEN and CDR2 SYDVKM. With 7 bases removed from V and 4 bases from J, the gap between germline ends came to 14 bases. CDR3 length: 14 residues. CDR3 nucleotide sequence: TGTGCCAGCAAGGGGTCAGGTGAAGGAAACACCATATATTTT. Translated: CASKGSGEGNTIYF.

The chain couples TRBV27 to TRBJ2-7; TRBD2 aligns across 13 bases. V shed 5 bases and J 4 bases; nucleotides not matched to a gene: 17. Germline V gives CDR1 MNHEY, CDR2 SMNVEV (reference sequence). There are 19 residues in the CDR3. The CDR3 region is CASSPKTSGGLRRGYEQYF. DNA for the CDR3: TGTGCCAGCAGTCCAAAGACTAGCGGGGGGCTCCGCCGCGGGTACGAGCAGTACTTC.

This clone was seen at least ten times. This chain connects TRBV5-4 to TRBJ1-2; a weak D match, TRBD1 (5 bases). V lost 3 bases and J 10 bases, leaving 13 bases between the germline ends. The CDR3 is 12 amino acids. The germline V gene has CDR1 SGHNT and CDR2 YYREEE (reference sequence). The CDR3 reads CASSSTLGVYTF. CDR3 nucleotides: TGTGCCAGCAGCTCGACGCTAGGGGTCTACACCTTC.

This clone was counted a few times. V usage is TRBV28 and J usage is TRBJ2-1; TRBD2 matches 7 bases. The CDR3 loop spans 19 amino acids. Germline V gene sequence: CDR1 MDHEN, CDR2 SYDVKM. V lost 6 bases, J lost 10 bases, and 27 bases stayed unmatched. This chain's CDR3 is CASRPRTSARGRMLEEQFF. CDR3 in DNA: TGTGCCAGCAGACCAAGGACTAGTGCCCGGGGCCGGATGTTGGAGGAGCAGTTCTTC.

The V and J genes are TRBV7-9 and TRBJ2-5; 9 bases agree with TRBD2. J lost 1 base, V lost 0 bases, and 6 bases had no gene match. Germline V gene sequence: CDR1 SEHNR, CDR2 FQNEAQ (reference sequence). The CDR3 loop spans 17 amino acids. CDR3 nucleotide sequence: TGTGCCAGCAGCTTAGCTAAGAGCGGGGGGCCCCAAGAGACCCAGTACTTC. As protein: CASSLAKSGGPQETQYF.